This passage covers 15 T cell receptor beta chains from one sample sequenced in a study of T cell clonality in common variable immunodeficiency. The protocol was immunoSEQ multiplex PCR, while the TCRdb copy is restricted to in-frame clones and leaves out a portion. The sample shows about 66,000 clones, none of them appearing just once. Sequencing was carried out using peripheral blood mononuclear cells. The receptors stem from a person between 18 and 75 years old in good health.

This clone was observed many times. The read is 3 residues too short to cover the CDR3 end, so that end is filled in from the germline J gene. The J gene is TRBJ1-1, the V gene TRBV5-4; 9 bases are a match to TRBD1. V gave up 1 base and J gave up 4 bases; unmatched junction bases: 5. The CDR3 loop spans 15 amino acids. Germline lookup yields CDR1 SGHNT and CDR2 YYREEE (reference sequence). The sequenced CDR3 bases are TGTGCCAGCAGCTTGAACAGGGGGCGGGGCACTGAA. Translating gives CASSLNRGRGTE. The complete CDR3 sequence is CASSLNRGRGTEAFF.

This clone was recorded at least ten times. The CDR3 is cut off 3 residues early in the read; its end comes from the germline J gene. The genes are TRBV20-1 and TRBJ2-5; 8 bases line up with TRBD2. J lost 3 bases, V lost 6 bases, and 6 bases had no gene match. The CDR3 consists of 13 residues. Per the germline V gene, CDR1 is DFQATT and CDR2 is SNEGSKA (reference sequence). The sequenced part of the CDR3 DNA is TGCAGTGCCGCGGGAGGCCCGGAAGAGACC. It codes for CSAAGGPEET. The entire CDR3 is CSAAGGPEETQYF.

At least ten counts were recorded for this clone. The CDR3 DNA, read in part, is TGTGCCAGCAACCAAGGGGGAGCCGGGGAG. Its translation is CASNQGGAGE. The entire CDR3 protein is CASNQGGAGELFF. The V call is TRBV9, the J call TRBJ2-2; TRBD1 is a possible D gene (6 bases). The CDR3 end falls 3 residues outside the read, so it is completed with the germline J gene. The CDR3 has 13 amino acids. With 6 bases removed from V and 6 bases from J, the gap between germline ends came to 12 bases. From germline, CDR1 is SGDLS and CDR2 YYNGEE.

This clone has ten or more counts. The sequence runs out 3 residues before the end of the CDR3; the remainder is reconstructed from the germline J gene. The chain links TRBV20-1 to TRBJ2-7, with 8 bases matching TRBD2. The CDR3 length is 14 residues. The trim removed 6 bases at V and 0 bases at J, leaving 7 bases unmatched. Germline CDR1 and CDR2: DFQATT and SNEGSKA (reference sequence). The CDR3: CSASRRGDSYEQYF. The sequenced part of the CDR3 DNA is TGCAGTGCCTCCCGGCGGGGGGACTCCTACGAG.

This clone appeared many times. Read data end 3 residues before the CDR3 end; the end is taken from the germline J gene. This chain joins TRBV10-3 and TRBJ1-2; 7 bases map to TRBD1. Germline-derived CDR1 and CDR2 are ENHRY and SYGVKD. This CDR3 has 13 residues. V shed 6 bases and J 2 bases; nucleotides not matched to a gene: 3. The CDR3 bases that were read are TGTGCCATCAGCTCGGACAGGAACTATGGC. This translates into CAISSDRNYG. In full, the CDR3 reads CAISSDRNYGYTF.

Ten or more counts support this clone. The read finishes 3 residues shy of the CDR3 end, and the germline J gene is used to complete it. The rearrangement links TRBV12-5 to TRBJ1-2, with 8 bases lining up with TRBD1. V gave up 5 bases and J gave up 4 bases; unmatched junction bases: 27. This CDR3 contains 21 residues. Germline lookup yields CDR1 LGHNT and CDR2 FRNRAP. The sequenced part of the CDR3 DNA is TGTGCTAGTGGTATATTTCCCTATGCAGGGCGGGCAGGGGGCGTTGGCTATGGC. Its protein product is CASGIFPYAGRAGGVGYG. The complete CDR3 sequence is CASGIFPYAGRAGGVGYGYTF.

Remarks on this clone: The sequenced fragment ends 3 residues before the CDR3 boundary, so the rest is inferred from the germline J gene. The gene calls are TRBV19 and TRBJ2-3, with 13 bases lining up with TRBD2. The CDR3 runs 15 residues. The germline V gene encodes CDR1 LNHDA and CDR2 SQIVND (reference sequence). With 10 bases clipped from V and 5 bases from J, the junction kept 9 bases outside the gene matches. Partial CDR3 DNA: TGTGCCACCTCCCGGACTAGCGGGAGCTTAGATACG. Translation gives CATSRTSGSLDT. Given in full, the CDR3 is CATSRTSGSLDTQYF.

This clone was seen at least ten times. The read terminates 3 residues ahead of where the CDR3 ends, so the germline J gene completes it. This sequence joins TRBV6-1 and TRBJ2-1; 11 positions match TRBD2. The CDR3 is 14 amino acids. V lost 4 bases to trimming and J lost 9 bases; unmatched junction nucleotides: 5. The V gene's germline CDR1 is MNHNS and CDR2 SASEGT. The sequenced part of the CDR3 DNA is TGTGCCAGCAGTGTACTAGCGGGGGCCGCTGAG. Its translation: CASSVLAGAAE. The complete CDR3 protein is CASSVLAGAAEQFF.

This clone was detected ten times or more. The read ends 3 residues early relative to the CDR3; the germline J gene fills the gap. The chain uses TRBV20-1 and TRBJ1-1; 8 bases fit TRBD1. The CDR3 spans 13 residues. After removal of 6 bases from V and 2 bases from J, the junction contained 5 bases not matched to a gene. Germline assignment: CDR1 DFQATT and CDR2 SNEGSKA (reference sequence). The chain's CDR3 is CSASDRGNTEAFF. The CDR3 DNA, read in part, is TGCAGTGCCAGCGACAGGGGCAACACTGAA.

This clone was found many times. Partial CDR3 DNA: TGTGCCAGCAGCTTGTTTGAGCTTACTCGGACCGGGGAG. Translated: CASSLFELTRTGE. The entire CDR3 reads CASSLFELTRTGELFF. V is TRBV5-4 and J is TRBJ2-2, with no clear D. With the read ending 3 residues before the CDR3 end, the germline J gene is used to fill in that end. V lost 1 base and J lost 5, with 15 bases in between. In germline, CDR1 is SGHNT, CDR2 YYREEE (reference sequence). The CDR3 is made up of 16 amino acids.

This clone has ten or more counts. The observed sequence ends 3 residues before the CDR3 terminus, with the missing tail filled in from the germline J gene. The chain is built from TRBV18 and TRBJ2-1; 8 bases align to TRBD1. This CDR3 is 15 amino acids long. Germline-derived CDR1 and CDR2 are KGHSH and LQKENI. V shed 3 bases and J 2 bases; nucleotides not matched to a gene: 3. CDR3 DNA (partial): TGTGCCAGCTCACCTCAGACAGGGGCCTACAATGAG. Protein: CASSPQTGAYNE. In full, the CDR3 reads CASSPQTGAYNEQFF.

This clone has ten or more counts. Coverage ceases 3 residues before the CDR3 finishes, and the germline J gene fills in the end. The chain is built from TRBV5-1 and TRBJ2-5; 9 positions match TRBD2. After removal of 4 bases from V and 2 bases from J, the junction contained 6 bases not matched to a gene. The CDR3 is 15 amino acids. Looked up from germline, CDR1 is SGHRS and CDR2 is YFSETQ. The CDR3 DNA, read in part, is TGCGCCAGCAGCGTGAGACTAGCGGCGCAAGAGACC. It is translated as CASSVRLAAQET. The entire CDR3 reads CASSVRLAAQETQYF.

This clone was picked up many times. A much larger clone lies one base from this, so it may be a read error. The read is 3 residues too short to cover the CDR3 end, so that end is filled in from the germline J gene. The same CDR3 also results from other DNA sequences found in this sample. The gene calls are TRBV20-1 and TRBJ1-2; no clear D. This CDR3 has 12 amino acids. CDR1 and CDR2 (germline): DFQATT, SNEGSKA (reference sequence). V was clipped by 2 bases and J by 3 bases, with 7 bases between them. CDR3 DNA, as far as it was read: TGCAGTGCTAGAAAGGGCGACTATGGC. Its protein product is CSARKGDYG. The whole CDR3 reads CSARKGDYGYTF.

This clone was seen ten or more times. From the germline J gene comes the end of the CDR3, since the read stops 3 residues before it. The J gene is TRBJ1-2, the V gene TRBV5-1; a weak D match, TRBD1 (6 bases). The CDR3 runs 17 residues. Trimming took off 0 bases at V and 5 bases at J, with 20 bases between the two ends. CDR1 and CDR2 (germline): SGHRS, YFSETQ. This chain's CDR3 is CASSLGLAARGAYGYTF. Incomplete CDR3 DNA: TGCGCCAGCAGCTTGGGGCTGGCAGCCCGGGGGGCTTATGGC.

As for this clone: The observed sequence ends 3 residues before the CDR3 terminus, with the missing tail filled in from the germline J gene. The rearrangement links TRBV11-2 to TRBJ2-7; 10 bases fit TRBD1. The V and J ends lost 4 bases and 5 bases, in that order; junction bases with no gene match: 5. This CDR3 has 14 amino acids. Germline V gives CDR1 SGHAT, CDR2 FQNNGV. The CDR3 sequence is CASSSGTGDHEQYF. The sequenced CDR3 bases are TGTGCCAGCAGCTCCGGGACAGGGGACCACGAG. The full variable domain, in which reference TRBV11-2 and TRBJ2-7 provide the parts outside the CDR3, is EAGVAQSPRYKIIEKRQSVAFWCNPISGHATLYWYQQILGQGPKLLIQFQNNGVVDDSQLPKDRFSAERLKGVDSTLKIQPAKLEDSAVYLCASSSGTGDHEQYFGPGTRLTVT.